The sample holds many counts of the clone carrying this TCR beta chain. Thyroid ultrasound and orbital computed tomography, with clinical symptoms and serum thyroxine and TRAb, informed diagnoses. These data belong to a study of T cells in Graves' hyperthyroidism and ophthalmopathy. This CDR3 is 14 amino acids long. V lost 0 bases and J lost 2, with 9 bases in between. Germline assignment: CDR1 SGHRS and CDR2 YFSETQ. RNA transcripts provided the source from which TCR beta CDR3 regions were amplified. Researchers ran a first-round RT-PCR on the TCR CDR3 using the HTBI primer set. TCRdb called the multiplex PCR reads again in MiXCR, with one record for every CDR3 protein. In the table there are a few hundred thousand distinct CDR3 sequences, 35% to 55% of which are singletons.

The V and J genes are TRBV5-1 and TRBJ2-7; D is possibly TRBD2 (5 bases). This sequence originates from an adult woman with Graves' disease, either hyperthyroidism or ophthalmopathy (not recorded which). The specimen sequenced was peripheral blood or thyroid tissue (not recorded which). The DNA for the CDR3 is TGCGCCAGCAGCTTGGCGACGGGAACCTACGAGCAGTACTTC. Its translation is CASSLATGTYEQYF.